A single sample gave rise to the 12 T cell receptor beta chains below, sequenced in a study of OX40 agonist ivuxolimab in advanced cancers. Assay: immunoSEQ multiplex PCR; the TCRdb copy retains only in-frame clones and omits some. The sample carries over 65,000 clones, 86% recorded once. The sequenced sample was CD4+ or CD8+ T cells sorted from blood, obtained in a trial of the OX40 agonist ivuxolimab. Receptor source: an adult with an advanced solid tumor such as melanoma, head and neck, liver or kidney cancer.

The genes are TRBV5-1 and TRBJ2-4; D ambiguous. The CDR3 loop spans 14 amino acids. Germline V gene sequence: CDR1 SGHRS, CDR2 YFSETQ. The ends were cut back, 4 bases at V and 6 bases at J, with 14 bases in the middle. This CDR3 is CASSPSQATNIQYF. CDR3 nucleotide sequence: TGCGCCAGCAGCCCCTCCCAGGCGACAAACATTCAGTACTTC.

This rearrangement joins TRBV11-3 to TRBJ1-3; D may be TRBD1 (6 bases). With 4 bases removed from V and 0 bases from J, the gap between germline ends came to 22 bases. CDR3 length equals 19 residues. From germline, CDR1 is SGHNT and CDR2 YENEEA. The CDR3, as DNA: TGTGCCAGCAGCTCAAGGCGGTCCGACAGGACTTACTCTGGAAACACCATATATTTT. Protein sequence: CASSSRRSDRTYSGNTIYF. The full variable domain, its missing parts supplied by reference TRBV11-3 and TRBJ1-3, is EAGVVQSPRYKIIEKKQPVAFWCNPISGHNTLYWYLQNLGQGPELLIRYENEEAVDDSQLPKDRFSAERLKGVDSTLKIQPAELGDSAVYLCASSSRRSDRTYSGNTIYFGEGSWLTVV.

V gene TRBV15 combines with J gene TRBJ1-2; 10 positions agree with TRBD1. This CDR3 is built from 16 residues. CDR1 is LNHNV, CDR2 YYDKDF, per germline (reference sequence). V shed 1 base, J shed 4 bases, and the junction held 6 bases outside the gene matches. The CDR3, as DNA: TGTGCCACCAGCAGAGGAGGGACAGGGGCGTTCTATGGCTACACCTTC. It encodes CATSRGGTGAFYGYTF.

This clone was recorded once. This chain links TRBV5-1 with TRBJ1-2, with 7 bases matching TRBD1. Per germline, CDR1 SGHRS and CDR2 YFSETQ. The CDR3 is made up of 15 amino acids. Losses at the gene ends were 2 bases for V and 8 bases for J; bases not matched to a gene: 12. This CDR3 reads CASSFRDRLMEGYTF. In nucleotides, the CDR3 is TGCGCCAGCAGCTTCCGGGACAGACTAATGGAGGGCTACACCTTC.

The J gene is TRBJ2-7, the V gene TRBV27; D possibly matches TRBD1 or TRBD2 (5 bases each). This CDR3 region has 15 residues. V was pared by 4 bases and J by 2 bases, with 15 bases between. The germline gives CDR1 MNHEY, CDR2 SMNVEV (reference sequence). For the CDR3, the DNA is TGTGCCAGCAGTTCGCCGGGACGAGTAACCTACGAGCAGTACTTC. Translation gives CASSSPGRVTYEQYF.

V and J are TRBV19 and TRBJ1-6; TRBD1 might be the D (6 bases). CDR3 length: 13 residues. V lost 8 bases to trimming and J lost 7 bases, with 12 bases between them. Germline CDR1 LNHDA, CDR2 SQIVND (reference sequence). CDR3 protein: CASGDRRNSPLHF. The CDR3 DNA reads TGTGCCAGTGGCGACAGGAGGAATTCACCCCTCCACTTT. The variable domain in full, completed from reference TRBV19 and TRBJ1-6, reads DGGITQSPKYLFRKEGQNVTLSCEQNLNHDAMYWYRQDPGQGLRLIYYSQIVNDFQKGDIAEGYSVSREKKESFPLTVTSAQKNPTAFYLCASGDRRNSPLHFGNGTRLTVT.

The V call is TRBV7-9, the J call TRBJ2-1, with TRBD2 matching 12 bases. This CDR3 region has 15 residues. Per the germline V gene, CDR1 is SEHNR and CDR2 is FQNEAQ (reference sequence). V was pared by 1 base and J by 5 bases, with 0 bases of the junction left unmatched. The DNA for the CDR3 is TGTGCCAGCAGCTTAGGACTAGCGGGAGACAATGAGCAGTTCTTC. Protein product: CASSLGLAGDNEQFF.

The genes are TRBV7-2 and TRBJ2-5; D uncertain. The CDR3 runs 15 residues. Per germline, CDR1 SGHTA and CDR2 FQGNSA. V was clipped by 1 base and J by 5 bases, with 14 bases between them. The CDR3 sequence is CASSLVGMGRETQYF. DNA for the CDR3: TGTGCCAGCAGCTTAGTGGGTATGGGAAGGGAGACCCAGTACTTC.

CDR3 DNA: TGTGCCAGCAGTGAGTCTTCGGCGGGGCTAACTGAGCAGTTCTTC. It yields the protein CASSESSAGLTEQFF. This rearrangement joins TRBV6-1 to TRBJ2-1; a possible D gene is TRBD2 (6 bases). CDR3 size: 15 residues. Trimming cost V 3 bases and J 9 bases, with 18 bases left between them. CDR1 is MNHNS, CDR2 SASEGT, per germline.

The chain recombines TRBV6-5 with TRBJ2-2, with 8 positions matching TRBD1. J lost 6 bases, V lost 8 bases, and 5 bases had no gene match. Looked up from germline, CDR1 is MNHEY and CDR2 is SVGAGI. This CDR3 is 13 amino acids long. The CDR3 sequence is CASGDRGAGELFF. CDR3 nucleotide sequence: TGTGCCAGCGGAGACAGGGGCGCCGGGGAGCTGTTTTTT.

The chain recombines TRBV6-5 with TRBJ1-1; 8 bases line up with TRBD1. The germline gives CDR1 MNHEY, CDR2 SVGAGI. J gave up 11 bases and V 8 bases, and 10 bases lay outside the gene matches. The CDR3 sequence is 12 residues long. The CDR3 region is CASWDRKAFAFF. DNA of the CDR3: TGTGCCAGCTGGGACAGGAAGGCGTTCGCTTTCTTT.

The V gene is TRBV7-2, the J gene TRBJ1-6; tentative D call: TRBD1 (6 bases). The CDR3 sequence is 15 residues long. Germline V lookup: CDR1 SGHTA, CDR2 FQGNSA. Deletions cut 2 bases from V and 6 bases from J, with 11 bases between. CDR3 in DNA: TGTGCCAGCAGCTTAAAGGGGGTGGTTAATTCACCCCTCCACTTT. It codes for CASSLKGVVNSPLHF.